This TCR beta chain is from a study of CD8 T cells in ankylosing spondylitis. Study observations and caveats: Disease-linked clones proved CD8+ and comparatively uncommon in peripheral blood. Significant enrichment of disease-linked clones was reported in matched ankylosing spondylitis synovial fluid. It appeared that ankylosing spondylitis blood was characterized by a TCR beta motif of roughly 8 highly homologous variants.

This clonotype was seen many times. Its antigen is unidentified. Libraries for TCR beta were made by quantitative 5'-RACE with molecular barcodes. TCRdb called the 5' RACE reads again in MiXCR, with one record for every CDR3 protein. The sample gives fewer than 250,000 distinct CDR3 sequences, 10% of which show up once; 2.6% is in the top ten. V lost 5 bases to trimming and J lost 1 base; unmatched junction nucleotides: 5. Germline V gene data show CDR1 as SGHRS and CDR2 as YFSETQ. This CDR3 has 15 residues. This chain uses TRBV5-1 with TRBJ2-2; 7 positions agree with TRBD2. Sequencing was performed on blood, either unsorted or a sorted T cell fraction (not recorded which). This receptor was identified in a male donor with ankylosing spondylitis or in good health (not recorded which). CDR3 nucleotide sequence: TGCGCCAGCAGGGTAGCGGGCGTGAACACCGGGGAGCTGTTTTTT. Translation: CASRVAGVNTGELFF.